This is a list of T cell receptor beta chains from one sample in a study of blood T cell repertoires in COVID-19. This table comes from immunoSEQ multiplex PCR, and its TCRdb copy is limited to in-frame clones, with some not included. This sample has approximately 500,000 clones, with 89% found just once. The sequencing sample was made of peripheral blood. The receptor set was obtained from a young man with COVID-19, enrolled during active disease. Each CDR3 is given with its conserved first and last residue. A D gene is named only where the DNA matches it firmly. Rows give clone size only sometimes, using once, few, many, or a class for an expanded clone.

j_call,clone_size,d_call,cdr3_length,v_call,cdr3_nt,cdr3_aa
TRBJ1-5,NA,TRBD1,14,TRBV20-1,TGCAGTGCTAGTCGACAGGGAGTAAATCAGCCCCAGCATTTT,CSASRQGVNQPQHF
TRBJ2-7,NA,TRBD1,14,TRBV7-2,TGTGCCAGCAGCTTCCAGGGGGCAGTCGGCGAGCAGTACTTC,CASSFQGAVGEQYF
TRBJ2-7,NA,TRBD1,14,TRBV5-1,TGCGCCAGCAGCTTGCTTGACAGGGGGCAGGAGCAGTACTTC,CASSLLDRGQEQYF
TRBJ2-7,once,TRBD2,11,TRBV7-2,TGTGCCAGCAGCTTTAGCGGGGGGAAGTACTTC,CASSFSGGKYF
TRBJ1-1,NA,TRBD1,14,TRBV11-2,TGTGCCAGCAGCCCAAAGACAGGGGTTACTGAAGCTTTCTTT,CASSPKTGVTEAFF
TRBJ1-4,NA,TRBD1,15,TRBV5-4,TGTGCCAGCAGCACTCGACAGGGGGCTGGTGAAAAACTGTTTTTT,CASSTRQGAGEKLFF
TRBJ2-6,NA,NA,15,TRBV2,TGTGCCAGCAGTGAACAGGACTCTGGGGCCAACGTCCTGACTTTC,CASSEQDSGANVLTF
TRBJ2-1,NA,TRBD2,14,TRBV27,TGTGCCAGCAGCCTTAGACTAGCGGGGCATGAGCAGTTCTTC,CASSLRLAGHEQFF
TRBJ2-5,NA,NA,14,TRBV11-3,TGTGCCAGCAGCAAACTTGCGTCCCAAGAGACCCAGTACTTC,CASSKLASQETQYF
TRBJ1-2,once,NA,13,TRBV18,TGTGCCAGCTCACCAGAGCCCTCCTATGGCTACACCTTC,CASSPEPSYGYTF
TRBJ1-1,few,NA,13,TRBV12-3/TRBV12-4,TGTGCCAGCAGTTTCGGGGAGGACACTGAAGCTTTCTTT,CASSFGEDTEAFF
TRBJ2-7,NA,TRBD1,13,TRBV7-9,TGTGCCAGCAGCCCCCCAGGGGGTTACGAGCAGTACTTC,CASSPPGGYEQYF
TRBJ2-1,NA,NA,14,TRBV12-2,TGTTTTACCAGGGTCCCGAAGAATTACAATGAGCAGTTCTTC,CFTRVPKNYNEQFF
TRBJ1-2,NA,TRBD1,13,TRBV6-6,TGTGCCAGCAGTACGACAGGGAAGTATGGCTACACCTTC,CASSTTGKYGYTF
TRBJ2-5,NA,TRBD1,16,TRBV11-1,TGTGCCAGCAGCAAGTCGACAGGGGGATCGCAAGAGACCCAGTACTTC,CASSKSTGGSQETQYF
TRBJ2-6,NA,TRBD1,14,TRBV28,TGTGCCATAAACCAGGGGGCTGGGGCCAACGTCCTGACTTTC,CAINQGAGANVLTF
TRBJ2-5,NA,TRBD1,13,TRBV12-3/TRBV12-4,TGTGCCAGCAGTCCAGGGGGCGGAGAGACCCAGTACTTC,CASSPGGGETQYF
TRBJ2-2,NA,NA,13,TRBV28,TGTGCCAGCAGTTTCTCGGTGGCCGGGGAGCTGTTTTTT,CASSFSVAGELFF
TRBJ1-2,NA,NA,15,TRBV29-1,TGCAGCGTTGAAGAACTGGAGCCCCCTAACTATGGCTACACCTTC,CSVEELEPPNYGYTF
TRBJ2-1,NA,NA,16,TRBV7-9,TGTGCCAGCAGCTTAGCTATAGGACAGTCGCTAAATGAGCAGTTCTTC,CASSLAIGQSLNEQFF
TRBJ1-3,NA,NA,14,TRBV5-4,TGTGCCAGCAGCCCGGGGGAGCCTGGAAACACCATATATTTT,CASSPGEPGNTIYF
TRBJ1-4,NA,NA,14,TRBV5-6,TGTGCCAGCAGCTTCGGGGGGTCTAATGAAAAACTGTTTTTT,CASSFGGSNEKLFF
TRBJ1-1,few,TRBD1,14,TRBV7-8,TGTGCCAGCAGCCAGGGACAGGGTCACACTGAAGCTTTCTTT,CASSQGQGHTEAFF
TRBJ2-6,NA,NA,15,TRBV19,TGTGCCAGTAATGGAGAGGGTTCTGGGGCCAACGTCCTGACTTTC,CASNGEGSGANVLTF
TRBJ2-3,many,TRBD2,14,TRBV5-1,TGCGCCAGCAGCTTTAGCGGGTCCACAGATACGCAGTATTTT,CASSFSGSTDTQYF
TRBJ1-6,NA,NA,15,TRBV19,TGTGCCAGTGCGGACTCTTCGGGCTATAATTCACCCCTCCACTTT,CASADSSGYNSPLHF
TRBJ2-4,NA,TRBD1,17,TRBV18,TGTGCCAGCTCACCCCAACAGGGGGCCGGGGCCAAAAACATTCAGTACTTC,CASSPQQGAGAKNIQYF
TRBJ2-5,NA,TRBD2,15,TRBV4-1,TGCGCCAGCAGCATCCTGGGACTAGCTAAAGAGACCCAGTACTTC,CASSILGLAKETQYF
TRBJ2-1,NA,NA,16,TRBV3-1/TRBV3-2,TGTGCCAGCAGCCAAGGGTTGGGCTTCTATGGGAATGAGCAGTTCTTC,CASSQGLGFYGNEQFF